The clone carrying this T cell receptor beta chain was seen a handful of times. This sample was included in a study of early T cells in non-severe SARS-CoV-2 infection. Study summary: Investigators sequenced bulk RNA drawn from unsorted whole blood, and chains remained unpaired.

Unique molecular identifiers tagged individual cDNA molecules. A single record per CDR3 protein comes from TCRdb applying MiXCR to the 5' RACE reads. The sample includes about 59,000 distinct CDR3 sequences, less than 14% of them seen just once. Looked up from germline, CDR1 is SEHNR and CDR2 is FQNEAQ (reference sequence). The CDR3 loop spans 13 amino acids. Unmatched junction bases numbered 6, after V lost 5 bases and J lost 6 bases. The sample taken for sequencing was whole blood. This clonotype originated in an adult who was a healthcare worker with PCR-confirmed SARS-CoV-2 infection or an uninfected control (not recorded which). The V gene is TRBV7-9, the J gene TRBJ1-2; TRBD1 agrees at 7 bases. The DNA of the CDR3 is TGTGCCAGCAGCAGAGACAGGGTCGATGGCTACACCTTC. Protein sequence: CASSRDRVDGYTF.